This T cell receptor (beta chain) was observed in a study of beta chain features in type 1 diabetes. Every bit of the isolated RNA underwent reverse transcription, so sequencing read expressed TCRB transcripts. Clones were sequenced by immunoSEQ multiplex PCR, and TCRdb holds only the in-frame ones, with some missing. The sample includes a few hundred thousand clones, roughly 14% seen only once; the top ten take roughly 0.016%. Trimming left V 4 bases short and J 5 bases short, with 20 bases between. Germline CDR1 and CDR2: SQVTM and ANQGSEA. This CDR3 spans 15 amino acids. In its sample, this clone was seen a few times. Its antigen is not identified. Study-wide results and caveats: cDNA-based reads could over-represent cells with high TCR expression. Possible PCR preference for shorter templates applied equally to patients and controls. Patients' naive, central memory and Treg TCRB repertoires seemed closer to one another than those of healthy donors. Type 1 diabetes patients showed a moderate but significant shortening of TCRB CDR3s in all four CD4+ subsets.

CD4+ naive, central memory, regulatory and stem cell-like memory cells were sorted via CD45RO/CCR7/CD25/CD127/CD95/CD27. Specimen: naive CD4+ T cells from blood. The chain couples TRBV29-1 to TRBJ1-1; TRBD1 might be the D (6 bases). The TCR was taken from a woman under 30 with type 1 diabetes. CDR3 sequence reads: CSVVKMDSRGTEAFF. The CDR3 DNA sequence: TGCAGCGTTGTTAAAATGGACAGCCGGGGAACTGAAGCTTTCTTT.